A selection of T cell receptor beta chains follows, all from one sample in a study of T cell responses to AZD1222 COVID-19 vaccine. The method was immunoSEQ multiplex PCR; TCRdb's version includes in-frame clones alone and lacks a portion of them. The sample includes 150,000 to 200,000 clones, roughly 87% seen only once; the top ten take 2.6%. The sample consisted of peripheral blood, taken on day 0 of AZD1222 vaccination. The source of these receptors is an adult in good health. CDR3s leave out the opening cysteine and the closing phenylalanine or tryptophan. The order of the fields is V gene, clone size, J gene, CDR3 protein. Clone size, where shown, is once, few, many, or a class for clones that have expanded.

TRBV11-3	.	TRBJ2-2	ASSLRLSDGTGELF
TRBV15	.	TRBJ2-1	ATSREGGQGTYEQF
TRBV29-1	.	TRBJ2-3	SANGLAGGADTQY
TRBV19	.	TRBJ1-3	ASSATSGRLSGNTIY
TRBV19	few	TRBJ2-1	ASSPPGTRSNEQF
TRBV19	.	TRBJ1-3	ASSTLQIWTGRSGNTIY
TRBV7-9	.	TRBJ2-7	ASSPRRPLPGEQY
TRBV10-3	.	TRBJ1-3	ATGSTDSGNTIY
TRBV6-6	.	TRBJ1-2	ASSLTGGVDGYT
TRBV5-1	.	TRBJ2-7	ASSLGEGYEQY
TRBV6-1	.	TRBJ2-5	ASSERVQETQY
TRBV2	.	TRBJ1-2	ASSKDRGSNYGYT
TRBV2	.	TRBJ2-7	ASSPRGVSYEQY
TRBV24-1	.	TRBJ1-5	ATSDPGSGSNQPQH
TRBV5-1	.	TRBJ2-5	ASSPRGARRETQY
TRBV7-9	.	TRBJ1-2	ASIAGGRNYGYT
TRBV19	.	TRBJ1-3	ASSQQGSVGNTIY
TRBV7-2	.	TRBJ2-6	ASSSAGANVLT
TRBV3-1/TRBV3-2	.	TRBJ2-1	ASSPNPGQGGNNEQF
TRBV27	.	TRBJ1-2	ASSKNTRGLGGYT
TRBV10-1	.	TRBJ2-5	ASSHGLAETQY
TRBV14	.	TRBJ2-7	ASSQDRGYRGNYEQY
TRBV11-2	.	TRBJ1-2	ASSLDRGNGYT
TRBV9	.	TRBJ1-6	ASSVGGGPNNSPLH
TRBV6-1	.	TRBJ1-3	ASSDGTGGRNTIY
TRBV6-5	.	TRBJ2-4	ASSHSSGADIQY
TRBV3-1/TRBV3-2	.	TRBJ2-7	ASSLAAAAPEQY
TRBV28	once	TRBJ2-4	ASSVPGTSAPIQY
TRBV29-1	.	TRBJ1-2	SALTLGGAGGYT
TRBV5-4	.	TRBJ2-1	ASGQGLGTSGSNEQF
TRBV6-1	.	TRBJ2-5	ASSEDPGVAETQY
TRBV5-1	.	TRBJ1-1	ASSSGQVGAEAF
TRBV2	.	TRBJ1-4	ASSAGGNNEKLF
TRBV10-3	.	TRBJ2-2	AISEGAGELF
TRBV19	.	TRBJ1-1	ASRPLSRGRTEAF
TRBV2	.	TRBJ2-3	ASSVGQRTDTQY
TRBV19	once	TRBJ1-2	ASSPGTGVVGGYT
TRBV6-1	.	TRBJ1-5	ASSDVGRGNQPQH
TRBV29-1	.	TRBJ2-2	SVVANTGELF
TRBV5-1	.	TRBJ2-1	ASSAAGQGAYNEQF
TRBV29-1	.	TRBJ1-1	SIAGVEYRTEAF
TRBV21-1	once	TRBJ1-5	ASILGQGVNSNQPQH
TRBV7-2	.	TRBJ2-7	ASSQGFRGHEQY
TRBV5-1	.	TRBJ2-3	ASSSSRPDTQY
TRBV3-1/TRBV3-2	few	TRBJ1-2	ASSRGQNNYGYT
TRBV25-1	once	TRBJ1-2	ASSARGRGGDYGYT
TRBV2	.	TRBJ2-7	ASRLQESTREY
TRBV30	.	TRBJ1-2	AWGGQNYGYT
TRBV5-4	.	TRBJ1-1	ASSLYQVGEAF
TRBV28	.	TRBJ1-3	ASSLWSQPGNTIY
TRBV4-1	.	TRBJ1-1	ASSQGTRGLNTEAF
TRBV5-5	.	TRBJ1-2	ASSPIFQAYYT